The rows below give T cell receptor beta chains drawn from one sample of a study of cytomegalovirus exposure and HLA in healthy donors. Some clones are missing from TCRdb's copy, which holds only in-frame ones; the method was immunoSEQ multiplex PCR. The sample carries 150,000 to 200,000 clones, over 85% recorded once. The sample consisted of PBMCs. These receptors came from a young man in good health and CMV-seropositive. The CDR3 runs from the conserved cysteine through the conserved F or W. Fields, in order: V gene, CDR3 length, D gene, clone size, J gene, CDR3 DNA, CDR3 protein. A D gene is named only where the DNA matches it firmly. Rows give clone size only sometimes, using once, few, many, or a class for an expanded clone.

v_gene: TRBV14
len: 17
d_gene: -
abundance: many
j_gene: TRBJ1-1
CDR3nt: TGTGCCAGCAGCCAAGCTGGGGACTGGGTCCGTAGCACTGAAGCTTTCTTT
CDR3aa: CASSQAGDWVRSTEAFF

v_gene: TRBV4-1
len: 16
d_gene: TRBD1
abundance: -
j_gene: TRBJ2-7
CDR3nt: TGCGCCAGCAGCCAAGTCCAGGACAGGGTCAGCTACGAGCAGTACTTC
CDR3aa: CASSQVQDRVSYEQYF

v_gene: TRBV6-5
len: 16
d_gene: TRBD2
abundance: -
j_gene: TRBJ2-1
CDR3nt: TGTGCCAGCAGTTACTCCGAGACTAGCCCCTACAATGAGCAGTTCTTC
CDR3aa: CASSYSETSPYNEQFF

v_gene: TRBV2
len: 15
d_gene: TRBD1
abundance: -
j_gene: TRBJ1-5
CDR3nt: TGTGCCAGCAGGGGACAGGGGGGAAGCAATCAGCCCCAGCATTTT
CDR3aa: CASRGQGGSNQPQHF

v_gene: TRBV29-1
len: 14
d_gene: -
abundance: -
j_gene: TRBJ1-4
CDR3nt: TGCAGCGTTGAAGGGGCAGGGGCGGATGAAAAACTGTTTTTT
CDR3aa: CSVEGAGADEKLFF

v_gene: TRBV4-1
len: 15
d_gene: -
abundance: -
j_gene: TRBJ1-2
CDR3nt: TGCGCCAGCAGCCAAGGACGGGGGATGGGTCTAGGCTACACCTTC
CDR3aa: CASSQGRGMGLGYTF

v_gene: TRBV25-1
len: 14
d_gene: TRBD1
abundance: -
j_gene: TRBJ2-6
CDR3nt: TGTGCCAGCAGTAGGGGACAGGGAGACAACGTCCTGACTTTC
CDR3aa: CASSRGQGDNVLTF

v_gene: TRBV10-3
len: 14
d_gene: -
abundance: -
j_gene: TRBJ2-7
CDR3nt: TGTGCCATCAGTGGCAATAGCGGCCCTTACGAGCAGTACTTC
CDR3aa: CAISGNSGPYEQYF

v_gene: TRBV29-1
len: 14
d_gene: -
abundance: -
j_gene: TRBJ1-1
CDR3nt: TGCAGCGTTGAACAGGGACAAGTTCAGGTTGAAGCTTTCTTT
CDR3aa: CSVEQGQVQVEAFF

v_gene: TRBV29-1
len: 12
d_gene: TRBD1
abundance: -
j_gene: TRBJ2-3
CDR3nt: TGCAGCGTAGACAGGGACGCAGATACGCAGTATTTT
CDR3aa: CSVDRDADTQYF

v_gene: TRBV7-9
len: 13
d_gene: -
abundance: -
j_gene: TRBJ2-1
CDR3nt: TGTGCCAGCAGCCCCGGGAACTACAATGAGCAGTTCTTC
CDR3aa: CASSPGNYNEQFF

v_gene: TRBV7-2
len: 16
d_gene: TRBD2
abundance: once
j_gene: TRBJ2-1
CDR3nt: TGTGCCAGCAGCTATGTAGCGGGAGGATCAAGGAATGAGCAGTTCTTC
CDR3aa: CASSYVAGGSRNEQFF

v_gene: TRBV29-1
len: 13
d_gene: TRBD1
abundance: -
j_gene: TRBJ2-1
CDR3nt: TGCAGCGTTGATCGGGACAGCTACAATGAGCAGTTCTTC
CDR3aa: CSVDRDSYNEQFF

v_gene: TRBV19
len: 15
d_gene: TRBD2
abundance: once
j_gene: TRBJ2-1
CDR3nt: TGTGCCAGTAGCTACTCTAGCGGGAGCGTCAATGAGCAGTTCTTC
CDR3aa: CASSYSSGSVNEQFF

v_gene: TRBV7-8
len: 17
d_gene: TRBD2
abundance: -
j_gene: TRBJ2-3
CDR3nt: TGTGCCAGCAGCTTAGGGCTAACTAGCGGGAAAGCAGATACGCAGTATTTT
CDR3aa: CASSLGLTSGKADTQYF

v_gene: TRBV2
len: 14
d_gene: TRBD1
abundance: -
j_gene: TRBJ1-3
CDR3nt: TGTGCCAGCAGTAGGGACAGCTCTGGAAACACCATATATTTT
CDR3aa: CASSRDSSGNTIYF

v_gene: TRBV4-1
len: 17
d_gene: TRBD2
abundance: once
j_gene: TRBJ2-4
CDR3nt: TGCGCCAGCAGCCATGAGAGGGGGACTAGCGGCAATGCCATTCAGTACTTC
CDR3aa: CASSHERGTSGNAIQYF

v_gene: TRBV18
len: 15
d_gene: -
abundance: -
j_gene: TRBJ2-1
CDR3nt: TGTGCCAGCTCACCACGCGACAGCTCCTACAATGAGCAGTTCTTC
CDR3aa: CASSPRDSSYNEQFF

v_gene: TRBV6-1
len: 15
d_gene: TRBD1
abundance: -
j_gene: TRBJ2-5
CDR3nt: TGTGCCAGCAGTCGACAGGGGACTTCAAGTGAGACCCAGTACTTC
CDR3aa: CASSRQGTSSETQYF

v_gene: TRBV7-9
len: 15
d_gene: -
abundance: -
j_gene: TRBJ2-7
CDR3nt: TGTGCCAGCAGCTTATTGGAGGGAAGTTCGGGCGAGCAGTACTTC
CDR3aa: CASSLLEGSSGEQYF

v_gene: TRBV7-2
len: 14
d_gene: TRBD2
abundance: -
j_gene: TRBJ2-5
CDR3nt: TGTGCCAGCAGCCCGGGACTAGCGGGAGTGACCCAGTACTTC
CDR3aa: CASSPGLAGVTQYF

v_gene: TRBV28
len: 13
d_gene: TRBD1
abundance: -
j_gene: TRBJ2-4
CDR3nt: TGTGCCAGCAGCAGGACAGGGGGCAGCATTCAGTACTTC
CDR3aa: CASSRTGGSIQYF

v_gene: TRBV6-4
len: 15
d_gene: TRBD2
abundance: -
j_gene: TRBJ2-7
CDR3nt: TGTGCCAGCTGGCTAGCGGGAGGGCCCTCCTACGAGCAGTACTTC
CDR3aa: CASWLAGGPSYEQYF

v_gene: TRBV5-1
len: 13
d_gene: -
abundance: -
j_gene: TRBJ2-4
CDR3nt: TGCGCCAGCAGTTTTGCAGGCGAAAACATTCAGTACTTC
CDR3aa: CASSFAGENIQYF

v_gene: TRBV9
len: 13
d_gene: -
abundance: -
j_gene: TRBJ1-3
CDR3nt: TGTGCCAGCTCACTGAACTCTGGAAACACCATATATTTT
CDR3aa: CASSLNSGNTIYF

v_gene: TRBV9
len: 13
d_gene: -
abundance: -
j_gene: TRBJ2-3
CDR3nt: TGTGCCAGCAGCGAAAATCCTCGGGATACGCAGTATTTT
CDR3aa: CASSENPRDTQYF

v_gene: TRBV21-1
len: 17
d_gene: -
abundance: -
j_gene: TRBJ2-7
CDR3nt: TGTGCCAGCAGCTCACCGGGACAGGGGTTTCTTTTCGACGAGCAGTACTTC
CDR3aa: CASSSPGQGFLFDEQYF

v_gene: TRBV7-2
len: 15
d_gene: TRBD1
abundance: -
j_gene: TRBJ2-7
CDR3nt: TGTGCCAGCAGCTCATCTCCCGGGACAGCCTACGAGCAGTACTTC
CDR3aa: CASSSSPGTAYEQYF

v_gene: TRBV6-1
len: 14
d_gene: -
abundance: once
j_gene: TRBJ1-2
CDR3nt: TGTGCCAGCAGTATTACAGGGCTAGACTATGGCTACACCTTC
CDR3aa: CASSITGLDYGYTF

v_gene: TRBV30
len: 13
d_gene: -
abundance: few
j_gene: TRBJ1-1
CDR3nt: TGTGCCCGTTCGTATCACAGGAACACTGAAGCTTTCTTT
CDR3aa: CARSYHRNTEAFF

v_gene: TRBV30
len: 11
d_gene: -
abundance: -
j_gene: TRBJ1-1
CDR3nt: TGTGCCTGGAGCTCAGACACTGAAGCTTTCTTT
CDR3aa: CAWSSDTEAFF

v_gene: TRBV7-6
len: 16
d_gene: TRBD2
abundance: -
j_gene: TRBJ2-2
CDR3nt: TGTGCCAGCAGCTCCCTAGCGGGAATCAGCACCGGGGAGCTGTTTTTT
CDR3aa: CASSSLAGISTGELFF

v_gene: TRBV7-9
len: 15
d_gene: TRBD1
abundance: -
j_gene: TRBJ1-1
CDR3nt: TGTGCCAGCAGCCATTCAACGGGGGACAGGGGTGAAGCTTTCTTT
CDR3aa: CASSHSTGDRGEAFF

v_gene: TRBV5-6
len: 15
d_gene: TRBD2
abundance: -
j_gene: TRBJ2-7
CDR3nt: TGTGCCAGCAGCTTGGGTAGCGGGAGTTACTACGAGCAGTACTTC
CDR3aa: CASSLGSGSYYEQYF

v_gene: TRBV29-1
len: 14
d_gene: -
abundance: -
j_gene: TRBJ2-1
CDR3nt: TGCAGCGTTGGGCCCGACAGGATTTACAATGAGCAGTTCTTC
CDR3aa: CSVGPDRIYNEQFF

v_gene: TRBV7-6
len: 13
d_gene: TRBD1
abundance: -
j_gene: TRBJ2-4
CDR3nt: TGTGCCAGCAGCTTAGACAGGGGGGACATTCAGTACTTC
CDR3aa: CASSLDRGDIQYF

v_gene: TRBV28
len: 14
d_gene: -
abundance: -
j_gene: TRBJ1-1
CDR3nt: TGTGCCAGCAGTTTTAGCGGGGGCTCCGCTGAAGCTTTCTTT
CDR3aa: CASSFSGGSAEAFF

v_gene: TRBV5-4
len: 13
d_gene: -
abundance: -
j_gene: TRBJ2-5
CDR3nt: TGTGCCAGCAGCAACAGGGACGGGGAAACCCAGTACTTC
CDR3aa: CASSNRDGETQYF

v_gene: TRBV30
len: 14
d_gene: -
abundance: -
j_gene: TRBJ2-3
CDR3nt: TGTGCCTGGAGTCCTACCGCAGGGACAGATACGCAGTATTTT
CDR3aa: CAWSPTAGTDTQYF

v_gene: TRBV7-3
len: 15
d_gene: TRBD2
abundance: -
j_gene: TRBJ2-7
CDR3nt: TGTGCCAGCAGCTTGACTAGCGGGAGTACCTACGAGCAGTACTTC
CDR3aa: CASSLTSGSTYEQYF

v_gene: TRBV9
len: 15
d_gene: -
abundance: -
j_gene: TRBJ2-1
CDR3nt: TGTGCCAGCAGCGTGGGGACTTTGGCCTACAATGAGCAGTTCTTC
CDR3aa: CASSVGTLAYNEQFF

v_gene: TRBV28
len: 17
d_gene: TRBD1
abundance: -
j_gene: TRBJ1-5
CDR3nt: TGTGCCAGCAGCCCCCCTCGACAGGGGAGGAGCAATCAGCCCCAGCATTTT
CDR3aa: CASSPPRQGRSNQPQHF

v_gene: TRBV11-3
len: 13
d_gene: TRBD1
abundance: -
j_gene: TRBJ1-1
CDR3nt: TGTGCCAGCAGCTGGGGACAGTCCACTGAAGCTTTCTTT
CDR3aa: CASSWGQSTEAFF

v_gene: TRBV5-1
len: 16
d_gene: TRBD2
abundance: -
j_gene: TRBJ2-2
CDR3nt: TGCGCCAGCAGCGTCCTAGCGGGAGGGGACACCGGGGAGCTGTTTTTT
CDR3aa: CASSVLAGGDTGELFF

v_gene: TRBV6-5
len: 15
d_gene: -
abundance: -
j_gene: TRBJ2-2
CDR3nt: TGTGCCAGCAGTAGAGCAGGGGGGTTCACCGGGGAGCTGTTTTTT
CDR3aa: CASSRAGGFTGELFF

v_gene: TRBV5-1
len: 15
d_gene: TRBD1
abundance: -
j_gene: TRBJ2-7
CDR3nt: TGCGCCAGCAGCTTAGGGACAGGGGAGGCCTACGAGCAGTACTTC
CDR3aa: CASSLGTGEAYEQYF

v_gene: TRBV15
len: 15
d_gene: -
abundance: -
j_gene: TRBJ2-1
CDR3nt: TGTGCCACCAGCAGAGAGGCTAGAGGGTGGAATGAGCAGTTCTTC
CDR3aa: CATSREARGWNEQFF

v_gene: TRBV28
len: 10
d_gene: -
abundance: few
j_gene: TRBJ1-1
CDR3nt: TGTGCCAGCAGTCCTATTATAGCTTTCTTT
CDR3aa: CASSPIIAFF

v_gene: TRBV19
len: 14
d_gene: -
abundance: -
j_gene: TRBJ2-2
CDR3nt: TGTGCCAGTAGTGGGGGGTTCTATACCGGGGAGCTGTTTTTT
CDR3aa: CASSGGFYTGELFF

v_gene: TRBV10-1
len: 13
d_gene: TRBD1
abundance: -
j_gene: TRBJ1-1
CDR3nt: TGCGCCAGCAGTGGGACAGGGGGCACTGAAGCTTTCTTT
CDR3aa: CASSGTGGTEAFF

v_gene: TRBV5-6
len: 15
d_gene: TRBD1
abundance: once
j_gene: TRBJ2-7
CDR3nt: TGTGCCAGCAGCTTGCTCGGGACAGGGGCACGCGAGCAGTACTTC
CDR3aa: CASSLLGTGAREQYF

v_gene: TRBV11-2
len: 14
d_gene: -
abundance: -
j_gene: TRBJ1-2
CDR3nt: TGTGCCAGCAGCTTAGGGACAGTTAACTATGGCTACACCTTC
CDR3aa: CASSLGTVNYGYTF

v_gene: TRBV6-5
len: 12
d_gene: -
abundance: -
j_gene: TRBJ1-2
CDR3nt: TGTGCCAGCAGTTACTCGGGGCATGGCTACACCTTC
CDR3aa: CASSYSGHGYTF

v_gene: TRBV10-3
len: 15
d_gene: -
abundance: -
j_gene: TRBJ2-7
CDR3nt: TGTGCCATCAGTGAGTCTAAGGGCCAAGGGGGCGAGCAGTACTTC
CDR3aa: CAISESKGQGGEQYF

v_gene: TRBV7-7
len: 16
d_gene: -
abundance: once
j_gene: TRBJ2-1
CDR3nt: TGTGCTAGCAGCTCGGTGTCGCGGAGTCGCTACAATGAGCAGTTCTTC
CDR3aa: CASSSVSRSRYNEQFF

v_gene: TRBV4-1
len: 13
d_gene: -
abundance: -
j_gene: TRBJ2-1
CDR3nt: TGCGCCAGCAGCCAAGGGACAGAGACAGCGGAATTCTTC
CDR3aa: CASSQGTETAEFF

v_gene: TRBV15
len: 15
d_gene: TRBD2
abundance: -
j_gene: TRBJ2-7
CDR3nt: TGTGCCACCACCGCGACTAGCGGGAGATTAGGCGAGCAGTACTTC
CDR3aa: CATTATSGRLGEQYF

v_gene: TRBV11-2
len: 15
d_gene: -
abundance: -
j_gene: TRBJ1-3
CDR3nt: TGTGCCAGCAGCTTATCCCAAGGGGCTGGAAACACCATATATTTT
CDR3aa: CASSLSQGAGNTIYF

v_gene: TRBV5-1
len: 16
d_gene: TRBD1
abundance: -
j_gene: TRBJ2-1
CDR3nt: TGCGCCAGCAGCTTGGACGTCGGACAGGGGGCCCATGAGCAGTTCTTC
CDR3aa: CASSLDVGQGAHEQFF